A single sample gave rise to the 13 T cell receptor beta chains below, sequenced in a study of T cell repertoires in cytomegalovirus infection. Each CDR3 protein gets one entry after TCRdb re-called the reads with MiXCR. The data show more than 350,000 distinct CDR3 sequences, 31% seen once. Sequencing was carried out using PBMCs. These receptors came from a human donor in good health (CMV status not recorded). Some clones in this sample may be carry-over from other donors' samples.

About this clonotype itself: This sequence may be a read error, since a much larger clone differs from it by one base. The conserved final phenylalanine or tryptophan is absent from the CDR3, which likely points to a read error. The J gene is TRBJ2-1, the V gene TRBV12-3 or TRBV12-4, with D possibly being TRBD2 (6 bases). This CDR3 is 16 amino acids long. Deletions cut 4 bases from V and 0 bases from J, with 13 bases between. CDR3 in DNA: TGTGCCAGCAGTTACCGACGGGGGAGCTCCTACAATGAGCAGTTCTGC. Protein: CASSYRRGSSYNEQFC.

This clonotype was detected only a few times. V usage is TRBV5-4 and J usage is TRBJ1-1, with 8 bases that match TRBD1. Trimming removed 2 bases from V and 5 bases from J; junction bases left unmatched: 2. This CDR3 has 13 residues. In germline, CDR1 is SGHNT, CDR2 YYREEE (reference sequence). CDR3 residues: CASSLQGGTEAFF. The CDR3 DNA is TGTGCCAGCAGCTTACAGGGGGGAACTGAAGCTTTCTTT.

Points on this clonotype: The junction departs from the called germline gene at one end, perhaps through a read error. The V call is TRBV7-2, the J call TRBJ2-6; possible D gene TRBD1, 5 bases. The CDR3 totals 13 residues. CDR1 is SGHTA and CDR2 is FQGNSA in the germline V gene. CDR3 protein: CASSFSGANILTF. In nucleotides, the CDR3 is TGTGCCAGCAGCTTTTCTGGGGCCAACATCCTGACTTTC.

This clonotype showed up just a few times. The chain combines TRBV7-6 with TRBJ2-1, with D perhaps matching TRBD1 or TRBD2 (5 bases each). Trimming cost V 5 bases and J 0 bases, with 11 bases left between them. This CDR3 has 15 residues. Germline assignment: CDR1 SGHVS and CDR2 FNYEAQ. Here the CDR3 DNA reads TGTGCCAGCAGCCCTGCTGGGACCTCCTACAATGAGCAGTTCTTC. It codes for CASSPAGTSYNEQFF.

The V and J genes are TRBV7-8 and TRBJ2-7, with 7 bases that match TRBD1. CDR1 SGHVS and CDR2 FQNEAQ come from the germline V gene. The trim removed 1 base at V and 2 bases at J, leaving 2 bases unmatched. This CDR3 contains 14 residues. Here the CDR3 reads CASSLGDSTYEQYF. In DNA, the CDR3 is TGTGCCAGCAGCTTAGGGGACAGTACCTACGAGCAGTACTTC.

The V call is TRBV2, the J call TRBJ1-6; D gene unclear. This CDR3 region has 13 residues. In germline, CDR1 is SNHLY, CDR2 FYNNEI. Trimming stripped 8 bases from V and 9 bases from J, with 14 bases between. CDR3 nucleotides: TGTGCCAGCTTACGGTCCAACGGTTCACCCCTCCACTTT. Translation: CASLRSNGSPLHF.

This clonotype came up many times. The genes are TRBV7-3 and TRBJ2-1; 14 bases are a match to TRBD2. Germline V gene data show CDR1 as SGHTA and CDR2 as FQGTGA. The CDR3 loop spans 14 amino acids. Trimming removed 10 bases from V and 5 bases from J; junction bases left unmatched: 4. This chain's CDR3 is CATGLAGGNNEQFF. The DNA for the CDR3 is TGTGCCACAGGACTAGCGGGGGGAAACAATGAGCAGTTCTTC.

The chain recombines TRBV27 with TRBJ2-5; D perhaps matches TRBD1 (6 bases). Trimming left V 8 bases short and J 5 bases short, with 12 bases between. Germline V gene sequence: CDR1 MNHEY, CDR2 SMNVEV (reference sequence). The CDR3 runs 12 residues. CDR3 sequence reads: CASQDRHETQYF. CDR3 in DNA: TGTGCCAGCCAGGACAGACACGAGACCCAGTACTTC.

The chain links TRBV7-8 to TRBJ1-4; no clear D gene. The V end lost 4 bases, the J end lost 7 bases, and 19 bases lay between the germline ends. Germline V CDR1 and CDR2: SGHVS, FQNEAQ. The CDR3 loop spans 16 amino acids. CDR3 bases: TGTGCCAGCAGCTCTGAGGCGGGGAGGGCGAGTGAAAAACTGTTTTTT. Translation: CASSSEAGRASEKLFF. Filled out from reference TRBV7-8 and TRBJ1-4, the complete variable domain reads GAGVSQSPRYKVAKRGQDVALRCDPISGHVSLFWYQQALGQGPEFLTYFQNEAQLDKSGLPSDRFFAERPEGSVSTLKIQRTQQEDSAVYLCASSSEAGRASEKLFFGSGTQLSVL.

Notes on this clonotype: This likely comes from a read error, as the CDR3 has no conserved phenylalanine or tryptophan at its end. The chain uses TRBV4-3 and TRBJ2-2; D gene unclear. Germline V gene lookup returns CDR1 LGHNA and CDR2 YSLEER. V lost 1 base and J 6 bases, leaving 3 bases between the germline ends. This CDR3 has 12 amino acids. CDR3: CASSQGSGELFL. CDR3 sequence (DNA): TGCGCCAGCAGCCAAGGTTCCGGGGAGCTGTTTTTG.

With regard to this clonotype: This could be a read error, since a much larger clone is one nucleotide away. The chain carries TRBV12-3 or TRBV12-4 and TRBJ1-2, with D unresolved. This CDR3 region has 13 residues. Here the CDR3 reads CASCFSGVYGYTF. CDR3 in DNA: TGTGCCAGCTGTTTTTCTGGCGTCTATGGCTACACCTTC.

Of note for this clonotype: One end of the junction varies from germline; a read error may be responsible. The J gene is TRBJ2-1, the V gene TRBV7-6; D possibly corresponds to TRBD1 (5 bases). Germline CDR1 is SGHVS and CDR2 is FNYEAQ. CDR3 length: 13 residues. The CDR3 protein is CASNLGPTRAQFF. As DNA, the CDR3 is TGTGCTAGCAACTTAGGGCCGACCAGGGCCCAGTTCTTC. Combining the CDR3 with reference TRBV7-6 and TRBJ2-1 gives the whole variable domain GAGVSQSPRYKVTKRGQDVALRCDPISGHVSLYWYRQALGQGPEFLTYFNYEAQQDKSGLPNDRFSAERPEGSISTLTIQRTEQRDSAMYRCASNLGPTRAQFFGPGTRLTVL.

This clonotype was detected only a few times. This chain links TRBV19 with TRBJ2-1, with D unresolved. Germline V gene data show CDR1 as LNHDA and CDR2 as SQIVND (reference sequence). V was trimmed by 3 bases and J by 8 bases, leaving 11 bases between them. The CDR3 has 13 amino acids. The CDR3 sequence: CASSIDGVDEQFF. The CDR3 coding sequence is TGTGCCAGTAGTATCGATGGGGTGGATGAGCAGTTCTTC.